This T cell receptor beta chain was identified during a study of shared clonotypes between healthy human individuals. V was cut by 7 bases and J by 0 bases, with 13 bases left in between. CDR1 and CDR2 from the germline V gene are WSHSY and SAAADI. This CDR3 is 14 amino acids long. Repertoires were generated with immunoSEQ multiplex PCR, while TCRdb's copy carries only in-frame clones and drops some. The profile shows millions of clones, around 93% of them singletons. In the naive CD8 group, cells lacked CD45RO and were positively selected for CCR7, so terminally differentiated effector memory CD45RA+ cells were left out. Those who donated, Caucasian adults without exception, all lived in Nashville, Tennessee.

The chain couples TRBV10-2 to TRBJ2-7; D is possibly TRBD1 or TRBD2 (5 bases each). The sequence was collected from a young man in good health. Some clones in this sample may be carry-over from other donors' samples. The specimen was naive CD8+ T cells from PBMCs. The DNA of the CDR3 is TGCGCCAGCAACCCCGGGACCAGCTCCTACGAGCAGTACTTC. Encoded protein: CASNPGTSSYEQYF.